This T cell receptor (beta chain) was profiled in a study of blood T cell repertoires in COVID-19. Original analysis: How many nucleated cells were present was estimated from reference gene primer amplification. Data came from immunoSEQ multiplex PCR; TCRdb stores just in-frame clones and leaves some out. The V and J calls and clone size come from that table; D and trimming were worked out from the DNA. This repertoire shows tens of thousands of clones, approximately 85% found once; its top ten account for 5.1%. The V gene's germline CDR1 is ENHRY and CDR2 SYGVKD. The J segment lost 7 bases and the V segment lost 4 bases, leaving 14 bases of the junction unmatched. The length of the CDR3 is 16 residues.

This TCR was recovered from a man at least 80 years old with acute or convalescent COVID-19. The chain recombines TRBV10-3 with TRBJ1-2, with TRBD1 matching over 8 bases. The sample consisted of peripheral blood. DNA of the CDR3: TGTGCCATCAGTGCATCCCCCGGACAGGGAATGAGTGGCTACACCTTC. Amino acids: CAISASPGQGMSGYTF.